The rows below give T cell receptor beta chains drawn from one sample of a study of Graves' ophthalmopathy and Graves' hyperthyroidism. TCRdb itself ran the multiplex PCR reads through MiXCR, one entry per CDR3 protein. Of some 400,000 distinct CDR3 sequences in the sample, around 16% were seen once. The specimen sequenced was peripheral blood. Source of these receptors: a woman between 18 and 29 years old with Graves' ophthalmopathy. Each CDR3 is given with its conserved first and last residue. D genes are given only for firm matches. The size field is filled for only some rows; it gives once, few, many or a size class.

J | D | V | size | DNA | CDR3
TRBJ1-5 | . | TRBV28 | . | TGTGCCAGCAGTTTCGAGGGAACGAAGCCCCAGCATTTT | CASSFEGTKPQHF
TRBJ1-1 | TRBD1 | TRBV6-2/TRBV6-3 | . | TGTGCCAGCAGTTACGGCGGGACAGGGGGATTTGGCACTGAAGCTTTCTTT | CASSYGGTGGFGTEAFF
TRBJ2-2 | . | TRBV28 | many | TGTGCCAGCAGTTTATTTCCAGACACCGGGGAGCTGTTTTTT | CASSLFPDTGELFF
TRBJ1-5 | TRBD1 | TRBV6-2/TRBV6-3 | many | TGTGCCAGCAGCCCCGGGGACAGGGCCCTTAGCAATCAGCCCCAGCATTTT | CASSPGDRALSNQPQHF
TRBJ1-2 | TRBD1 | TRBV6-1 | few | TGTGCCAGCAGACGCGGACAGGACAGCTATGGCTACACCTTC | CASRRGQDSYGYTF
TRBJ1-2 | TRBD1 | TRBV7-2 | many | TGTGCCAGCAGCTTATATGGACAGGGGCAGTATGGCTACACCTTC | CASSLYGQGQYGYTF
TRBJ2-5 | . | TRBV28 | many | TGTGCCAGCAGTTTATGGACCACGTTTAAGGAGACCCAGTACTTC | CASSLWTTFKETQYF
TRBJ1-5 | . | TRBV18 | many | TGTGCCAGCTCACCACCGCGGGGGCCCCAGCATTTT | CASSPPRGPQHF
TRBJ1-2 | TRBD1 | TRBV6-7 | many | TGTGCCAGCAGTTACAGACGGGAAACAGGGGACCGATTAGCTAACTATGGCTACACCTTC | CASSYRRETGDRLANYGYTF
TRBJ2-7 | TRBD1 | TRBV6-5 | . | TGTGCCAGCAGTTTAAGAGGGACAGGGGGAACCTACGAGCAGTACTTC | CASSLRGTGGTYEQYF
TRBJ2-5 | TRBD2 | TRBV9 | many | TGTGCCAGCAGCGTAGCGGCTAGCGGGGGGGGAGAGACCCAGTACTTC | CASSVAASGGGETQYF
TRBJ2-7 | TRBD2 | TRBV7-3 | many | TGTGCCAGCACACCAGAAGGGACTAGCTTGAAGGGGCAGTACTTC | CASTPEGTSLKGQYF
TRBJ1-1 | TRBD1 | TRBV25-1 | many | TGTGCCAGCGATGCGGGGACAGCCACTGAAGCTTTCTTT | CASDAGTATEAFF
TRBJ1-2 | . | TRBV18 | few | TGTGCCAGCTCACCTACTACGGACACAAACTATGGCTACACCTTC | CASSPTTDTNYGYTF
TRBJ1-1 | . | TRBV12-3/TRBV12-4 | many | TGTGCCAGCAGTTTGGGGGGGGTGTTCTTT | CASSLGGVFF
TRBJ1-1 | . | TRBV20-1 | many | TGCAGTGCTAGACAGCGTTTTAGCACTGAAGCTTTCTTT | CSARQRFSTEAFF
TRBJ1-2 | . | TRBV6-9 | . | TGTGCCAGCCAGGATAGGAGGTCTAACTATGGCTACACCTTC | CASQDRRSNYGYTF
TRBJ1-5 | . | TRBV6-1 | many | TGTGCCAGCAGTAGAGCGGTGAATCAGCCCCAGCATTTT | CASSRAVNQPQHF
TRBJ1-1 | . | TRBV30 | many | TGTGCCTGGAGTGAGAGACGGGGAAACACTGAAGCTTTCTTT | CAWSERRGNTEAFF
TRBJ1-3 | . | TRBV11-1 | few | TGTGCCAGCAGCCTGAATAGCGAGGCCCGTCCTGGAAACACCATATATTTT | CASSLNSEARPGNTIYF
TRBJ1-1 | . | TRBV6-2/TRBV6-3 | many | TGTGCCAGCAGTTCCCCCGGGGGCCCTATGAACACTGAAGCTTTCTTT | CASSSPGGPMNTEAFF
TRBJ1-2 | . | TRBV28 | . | TGTGCCAGCAGTTTAACGGGACAATCGAACTATGGCTACACCTTC | CASSLTGQSNYGYTF
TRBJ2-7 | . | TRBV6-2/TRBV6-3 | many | TGTGCCAGCAGGACGTACACGGGGCCTTACGAGCAGTACTTC | CASRTYTGPYEQYF
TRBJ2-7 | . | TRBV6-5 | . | TGTGCCAGCAGTTTACAGGGACCGGATTCCTACGAGCAGTACTTC | CASSLQGPDSYEQYF
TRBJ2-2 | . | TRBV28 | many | TGTGCCAGCCGTTCAAGGGGGCGGGAAAACACCGGGGAGCTGTTTTTT | CASRSRGRENTGELFF
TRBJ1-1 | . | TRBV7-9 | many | TGTGCCAGCAGCTTAGTCGGTAGGATTTCTGAAGCTTTCTTT | CASSLVGRISEAFF
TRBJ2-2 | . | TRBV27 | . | TGTGCCAGCAGTTTTTGGTACAGTGGTGGGACCGGGGAGCTGTTTTTT | CASSFWYSGGTGELFF
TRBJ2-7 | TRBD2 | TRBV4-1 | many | TGCGCCAGCAGCCAAGATCAGCTAGCGGGGGGATTGGAGCAGTACTTC | CASSQDQLAGGLEQYF
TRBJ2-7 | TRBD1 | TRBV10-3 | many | TGTGCCATCAGCCCCCGGGACAGGGATGGCGAGCAGTACTTC | CAISPRDRDGEQYF
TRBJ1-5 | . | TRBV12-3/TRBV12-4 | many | TGTGCCAGCAGCCCGGACAGCGCGAGAGGTCAGCCCCAGCATTTT | CASSPDSARGQPQHF
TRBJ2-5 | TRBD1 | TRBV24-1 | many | TGTGCCACCAGTGAACGGGACAGGGAAGAGACCCAGTACTTC | CATSERDREETQYF
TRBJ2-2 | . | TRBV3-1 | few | TGTGCCAGCAGCCAAGGTGCGGGTACCACCGGGGAGCTGTTTTTT | CASSQGAGTTGELFF
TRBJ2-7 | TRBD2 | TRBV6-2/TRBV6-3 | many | TGTGCCAGCAGCCCGGGACTAGCGGGTCTCGAGCAGTACTTC | CASSPGLAGLEQYF
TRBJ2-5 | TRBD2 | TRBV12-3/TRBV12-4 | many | TGTGCCAGCAGTCCATATGCCGGGAGGGCCGCTGAGACCCAGTACTTC | CASSPYAGRAAETQYF
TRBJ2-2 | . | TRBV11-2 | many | TGTGCCAGCAGCTCCCGGGGACTGAAGAACACCGGGGAGCTGTTTTTT | CASSSRGLKNTGELFF
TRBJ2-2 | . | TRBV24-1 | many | TGTGCCACCAGTGATGCGACGGGGAACACCGGGGAGCTGTTTTTT | CATSDATGNTGELFF
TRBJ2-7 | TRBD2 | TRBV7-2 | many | TGTGCCAGCAGCCTAGGGACTAGGCGAGAGCAGTACTTC | CASSLGTRREQYF
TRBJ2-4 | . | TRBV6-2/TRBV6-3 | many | TGTGCCAGCAGGCGAGGACTAGCCAAAAACATTCAGTACTTC | CASRRGLAKNIQYF
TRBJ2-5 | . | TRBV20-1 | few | TGCAGTGCTAGAGATCCCCGTGGGGGACAAGAGACCCAGTACTTC | CSARDPRGGQETQYF
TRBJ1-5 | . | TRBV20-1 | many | TGCAGTGCTAGAAGGAGCAATCAGCCCCAGCATTTT | CSARRSNQPQHF
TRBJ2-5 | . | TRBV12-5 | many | TGTGCTAGTGGGGTCGGGGGAGGCCAAGAGACCCAGTACTTC | CASGVGGGQETQYF
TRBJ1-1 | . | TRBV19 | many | TGTGCCAGTAGTATTCCGGGGACCACTGAAGCTTTCTTT | CASSIPGTTEAFF
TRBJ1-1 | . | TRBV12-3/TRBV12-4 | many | TGTGCCAGCAGTTGGGGGGGCACTGAAGCTTTCTTT | CASSWGGTEAFF
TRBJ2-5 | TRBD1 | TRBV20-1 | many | TGCAGTGCCGATCCGACAGGGTCCGTAAAGACCCAGTACTTC | CSADPTGSVKTQYF
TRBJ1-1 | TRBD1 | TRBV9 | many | TGTGCCAGCAGCCCACAGGGGGCGGAAGCTTTCTTT | CASSPQGAEAFF
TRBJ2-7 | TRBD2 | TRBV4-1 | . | TGCGCCAGCAGCCAAGACCGGACTAGCGGTAAAGGCGCATTTTTAGGAGAGCAGTACTTC | CASSQDRTSGKGAFLGEQYF
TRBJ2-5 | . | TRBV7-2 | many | TGTGCCAGCAGCTTAGCGCTGGAGCGGTGGGGGGAGACCCAGTACTTC | CASSLALERWGETQYF
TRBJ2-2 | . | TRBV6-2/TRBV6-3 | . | TGTGCCACCGGGACCGCGAACACCGGGGAGCTGTTTTTT | CATGTANTGELFF
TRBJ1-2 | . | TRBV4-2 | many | TGTGCCAGCAGCCGCCCGGGTTATGGCTACACCTTC | CASSRPGYGYTF
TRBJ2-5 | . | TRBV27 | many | TGTGCCAGCAGTTTATACGCGAACCAAGAGACCCAGTACTTC | CASSLYANQETQYF
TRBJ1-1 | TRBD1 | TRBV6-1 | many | TGTGCCAGCAGGGGGACAGGGGGCAGAACTGAAGCTTTCTTT | CASRGTGGRTEAFF